These T cell receptor beta chains were read from a single sample in a study of blood T cells in healthy people across ages. TCRdb used MiXCR to reprocess the 5' RACE reads, holding one entry per CDR3 protein. The data contain 600,000 to 1,000,000 distinct CDR3 sequences, roughly 64% of them singletons. Material for sequencing was blood. Every receptor here comes from a man under 40 in good health. CDR3s include the opening cysteine and the closing phenylalanine or tryptophan. D genes are given only for firm matches.

j_gene: TRBJ2-1; d_gene: -; v_gene: TRBV2; CDR3aa: CASRAQVSYNEQFF
j_gene: TRBJ2-3; d_gene: TRBD1; v_gene: TRBV7-2; CDR3aa: CASSSGQRSTDTQSF
j_gene: TRBJ2-1; d_gene: TRBD2; v_gene: TRBV20-1; CDR3aa: CSAGGLAGAYNEQFF
j_gene: TRBJ2-3; d_gene: -; v_gene: TRBV27; CDR3aa: CASSPYSNSDTQYF
j_gene: -; d_gene: TRBD2; v_gene: TRBV20-1; CDR3aa: CSARPGLGETQYF
j_gene: TRBJ2-7; d_gene: TRBD2; v_gene: TRBV7-9; CDR3aa: CASSMRLAGASYEQYF
j_gene: TRBJ2-1; d_gene: -; v_gene: TRBV20-1; CDR3aa: CSASIIGGPFF
j_gene: -; d_gene: -; v_gene: TRBV20-1; CDR3aa: CSARTPGRSYEQYF
j_gene: TRBJ2-1; d_gene: TRBD2; v_gene: TRBV11-1; CDR3aa: CASSVGTSGSHEQFF
j_gene: TRBJ2-1; d_gene: TRBD2; v_gene: TRBV12-3/TRBV12-4; CDR3aa: CASVLLAGTNEQFF
j_gene: TRBJ2-3; d_gene: TRBD2; v_gene: TRBV12-5; CDR3aa: CASGLGLAAGISTDTQYF
j_gene: TRBJ2-7; d_gene: -; v_gene: TRBV5-4; CDR3aa: CASSVDRTLNYEQYF
j_gene: TRBJ2-3; d_gene: -; v_gene: TRBV7-6; CDR3aa: CASSLQSRGADTQYF
j_gene: TRBJ2-5; d_gene: TRBD1; v_gene: TRBV5-4; CDR3aa: CASSLEDRGETQYF
j_gene: TRBJ1-2; d_gene: -; v_gene: TRBV6-6; CDR3aa: CASSYEEGGYTF
j_gene: -; d_gene: -; v_gene: TRBV12-3/TRBV12-4; CDR3aa: CASRAPGENEQYF
j_gene: TRBJ1-4; d_gene: -; v_gene: TRBV9; CDR3aa: CASSVGRGNEKLFF
j_gene: TRBJ2-7; d_gene: TRBD1; v_gene: TRBV28; CDR3aa: CASSLDLGQGRDEQYF
j_gene: TRBJ2-1; d_gene: TRBD2; v_gene: TRBV7-3; CDR3aa: CASSYRLAGTNEQFF
j_gene: TRBJ2-7; d_gene: TRBD1; v_gene: TRBV2; CDR3aa: CASSIEGQGVEQYF
j_gene: TRBJ2-1; d_gene: -; v_gene: TRBV28; CDR3aa: CASSPPDYNEQFF
j_gene: TRBJ1-5; d_gene: -; v_gene: TRBV2; CDR3aa: CASSHAGNQPQHF
j_gene: TRBJ1-1; d_gene: -; v_gene: TRBV20-1; CDR3aa: CSARPPGGRGTEAFF
j_gene: TRBJ2-7; d_gene: -; v_gene: TRBV7-9; CDR3aa: CASSLGLGGGYEQYF
j_gene: TRBJ2-5; d_gene: -; v_gene: TRBV29-1; CDR3aa: CSVASGVEGSQYF
j_gene: TRBJ2-3; d_gene: TRBD2; v_gene: TRBV6-4; CDR3aa: CASSDSGPPILAGIFTDTQYF
j_gene: TRBJ2-1; d_gene: -; v_gene: TRBV29-1; CDR3aa: CSVRDKAGYNEQFF
j_gene: TRBJ2-1; d_gene: TRBD2; v_gene: TRBV30; CDR3aa: CAWSNAGDEQFF
j_gene: TRBJ1-2; d_gene: -; v_gene: TRBV27; CDR3aa: CASSFSTHWDGTNYGYTF
j_gene: TRBJ2-5; d_gene: -; v_gene: TRBV7-2; CDR3aa: CASSQTSFETQYF
j_gene: TRBJ2-7; d_gene: TRBD1; v_gene: TRBV2; CDR3aa: CASRLRQGSSYEQYF
j_gene: TRBJ1-2; d_gene: -; v_gene: TRBV9; CDR3aa: CASSVEAGFNYGYTF
j_gene: TRBJ2-7; d_gene: -; v_gene: TRBV12-3/TRBV12-4; CDR3aa: CASSIGLSSYEQYF
j_gene: TRBJ2-7; d_gene: -; v_gene: TRBV6-2/TRBV6-3; CDR3aa: CASSLLRYEQYF
j_gene: TRBJ1-1; d_gene: -; v_gene: TRBV2; CDR3aa: CASSVRSNTEAFF